The 5 T cell receptor beta chains reported below all come from one sample, sequenced in a study of CD8 T cells in Susac syndrome (dated by TCRdb to the late 2010s). Receptor libraries were prepared by the immunoSEQ multiplex PCR assay. RNA was extracted with the RNeasy kit and roughly 0.45 to 1 ug was reverse transcribed using random hexamers. The public reads were reprocessed in TCRdb via fastp at Q25 and MiXCR, keeping in-frame beta chains. Entries that share a CDR3 protein sequence are merged under the most common genes and DNA. This sample comprises around 190,000 distinct CDR3 sequences, roughly 92% of them detected only once. Around 0.096% of the sample comes from the top ten. What was sequenced was CD4+ T cells from PBMCs. The receptor source for this set is a human donor in good health.

The chain uses TRBV3-1 and TRBJ1-5; the match to TRBD1 covers 8 bases. The CDR3 totals 15 residues. Germline trimming cut 4 bases from V and 3 bases from J; bases unmatched to any gene: 5. Germline loops: CDR1 LGHDT, CDR2 YNNKEL (reference sequence). The DNA for the CDR3 is TGTGCCAGCAGCCTGGGACAGGCCGACAATCAGCCCCAGCATTTT. This codes for CASSLGQADNQPQHF.

The J gene is TRBJ2-7, the V gene TRBV6-5; D is tentatively TRBD1 or TRBD2 (5 bases each). This CDR3 has 14 residues. CDR1 and CDR2 from the germline V gene are MNHEY and SVGAGI. V lost 2 bases, J lost 2 bases, and 10 bases lay in between. CDR3 coding DNA: TGTGCCAGCAGTTACGGGACGGCAGCCTACGAGCAGTACTTC. This gives the protein CASSYGTAAYEQYF.

The chain combines TRBV6-6 with TRBJ2-1; 7 bases align to TRBD2. The junction had 1 base not matched to a gene; V was cut back by 8 bases and J by 0 bases. CDR3 length: 13 residues. Germline CDR1 and CDR2: MNHNY and SVGAGI (reference sequence). As DNA, the CDR3 is TGTGCCAGCGGACTAGTCTCCTACAATGAGCAGTTCTTC. Translating gives CASGLVSYNEQFF.

The rearrangement joins TRBV4-3 to TRBJ1-4, with D unresolved. The length of the CDR3 is 12 residues. Germline V gene data show CDR1 as LGHNA and CDR2 as YSLEER. V was trimmed by 1 base and J by 8 bases, leaving 5 bases between them. The CDR3 sequence is CASSQGPEKLFF. The DNA of the CDR3 is TGCGCCAGCAGCCAAGGCCCGGAAAAACTGTTTTTT.

This chain connects TRBV19 to TRBJ2-7, with 7 bases that match TRBD1. CDR1 is LNHDA and CDR2 is SQIVND in the germline V gene (reference sequence). The trim removed 5 bases at V and 0 bases at J, leaving 7 bases unmatched. CDR3 length equals 15 residues. The CDR3 DNA sequence: TGTGCCAGTAGTCTTCAGACAGGGAGCTCCTACGAGCAGTACTTC. It specifies CASSLQTGSSYEQYF.